This T cell receptor beta chain was obtained from a study of blood T cell repertoires in COVID-19. Study-wide background: Sites across the United States, Italy and Spain contributed samples from acute and convalescent COVID-19.

As originally analysed: Estimation of nucleated cell counts relied on the amplification of reference gene primers. Using immunoSEQ multiplex PCR, the repertoire was profiled, and TCRdb retains in-frame clones only, with some absent. The DNA was the basis for D and trimming; V, J and clone size are from that table. The sample carries 300,000 to 450,000 clones, roughly 89% recorded once. The junction had 5 bases not matched to a gene; V was cut back by 4 bases and J by 8 bases. The CDR3 contains 13 residues. The germline gives CDR1 SGHAT, CDR2 FQNNGV. The chain links TRBV11-2 to TRBJ2-3, with 8 nucleotides matching TRBD2. The sequenced sample consisted of peripheral blood. The sequence came from an older woman with COVID-19, enrolled during active disease. The CDR3 is CASSYGTRGTQYF. The CDR3 region has the DNA TGTGCCAGCAGCTACGGGACTAGGGGTACGCAGTATTTT.